The clone carrying this TCR beta chain was picked up a small number of times. This record belongs to a study of blood T cell repertoires in COVID-19. Study-wide context: There were acute and convalescent COVID-19 samples, and they came from the United States, Italy and Spain.

Libraries were prepared by immunoSEQ multiplex PCR; TCRdb keeps only in-frame clonotypes and omits some of them. The table records about 130,000 clones, 70% to 90% of them present only once. This CDR3 spans 13 amino acids. V lost 2 bases, J lost 2 bases, and 5 bases lay in between. Germline V gives CDR1 SEHNR, CDR2 FQNEAQ (reference sequence). The chain links TRBV7-9 to TRBJ2-3; D gene unclear. The specimen was peripheral blood. This receptor was obtained from a woman aged 55-70 years with acute or convalescent COVID-19. The CDR3 spells CASSLYYTDTQYF. CDR3 coding DNA: TGTGCCAGCAGCTTATACTACACAGATACGCAGTATTTT.